This T cell receptor (beta chain) was obtained from a study of cytomegalovirus exposure and HLA in healthy donors. This clone was found once. Its antigen is currently unknown. Study-wide results and caveats: Reported results showed that the classifier diagnosed cytomegalovirus status with high specificity and sensitivity.

V lost 1 base and J 1 base, leaving 8 bases between the germline ends. The CDR3 is 15 residues long. The germline V gene encodes CDR1 SGHTA and CDR2 FQGNSA. Each donor was nominally healthy when sampled (though unrecorded immune exposures were likely). The PCR employed 60 Vbeta primers together with 13 Jbeta primers. In the original processing: In a later analysis, around 87 million unique TCR beta chains included roughly 11 million shared by two or more donors. Data came from immunoSEQ multiplex PCR; TCRdb stores just in-frame clones and leaves some out. The V and J calls and clone size are taken from that table; D and trimming were inferred from the DNA. The sample holds approximately 160,000 clones; 75% to 90% are singletons and the top ten take 4.5% to 5.5%.

This clonotype was sampled from a woman aged 45-60 years in good health and CMV-seropositive. The material sequenced was PBMCs. V usage is TRBV7-2 and J usage is TRBJ2-1; D gene ambiguous. The DNA of the CDR3 is TGTGCCAGCAGCTTAGGTCTAGGATCCTACAATGAGCAGTTCTTC. It translates to CASSLGLGSYNEQFF. Full variable domain (missing parts from reference TRBV7-2 and TRBJ2-1): GAGVSQSPSNKVTEKGKDVELRCDPISGHTALYWYRQSLGQGLEFLIYFQGNSAPDKSGLPSDRFSAERTGGSVSTLTIQRTQQEDSAVYLCASSLGLGSYNEQFFGPGTRLTVL.